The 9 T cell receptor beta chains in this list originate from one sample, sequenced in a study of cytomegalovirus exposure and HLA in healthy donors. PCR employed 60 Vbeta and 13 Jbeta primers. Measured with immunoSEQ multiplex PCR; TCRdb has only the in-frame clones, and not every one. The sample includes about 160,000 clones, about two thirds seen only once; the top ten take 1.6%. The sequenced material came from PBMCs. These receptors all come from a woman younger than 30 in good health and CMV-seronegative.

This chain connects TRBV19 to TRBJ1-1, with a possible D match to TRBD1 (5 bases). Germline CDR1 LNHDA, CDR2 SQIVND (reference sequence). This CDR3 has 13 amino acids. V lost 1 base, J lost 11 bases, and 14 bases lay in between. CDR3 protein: CASSIVGRGVAFF. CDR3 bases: TGTGCCAGTAGTATAGTGGGGCGCGGGGTGGCTTTCTTT.

The CDR3 nucleotides are TGTGCCAGCAAGAAAAAGGGACAGGGGATCGATGAGCAGTTCTTC. It encodes CASKKKGQGIDEQFF. The rearrangement joins TRBV6-1 to TRBJ2-1; 10 bases agree with TRBD1. Germline V gene sequence: CDR1 MNHNS, CDR2 SASEGT. The CDR3 spans 15 residues. V lost 7 bases, J lost 8 bases, and 11 bases stayed unmatched.

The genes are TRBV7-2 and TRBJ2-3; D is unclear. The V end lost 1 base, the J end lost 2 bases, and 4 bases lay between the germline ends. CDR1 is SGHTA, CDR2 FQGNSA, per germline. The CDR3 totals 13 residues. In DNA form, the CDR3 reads TGTGCCAGCAGCTTAGGGCCCACAGATACGCAGTATTTT. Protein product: CASSLGPTDTQYF.

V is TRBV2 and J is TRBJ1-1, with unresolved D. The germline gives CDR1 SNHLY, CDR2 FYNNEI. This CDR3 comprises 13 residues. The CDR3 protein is CASGKRGSTEAFF. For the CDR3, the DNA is TGTGCTTCCGGGAAGCGGGGTAGCACTGAAGCTTTCTTT.

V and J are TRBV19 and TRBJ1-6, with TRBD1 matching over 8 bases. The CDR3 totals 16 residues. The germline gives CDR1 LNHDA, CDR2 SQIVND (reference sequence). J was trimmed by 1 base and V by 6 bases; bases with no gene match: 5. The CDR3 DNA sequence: TGTGCCAGTAGAAGGACAGGGTCTTCCTATAATTCACCCCTCCACTTT. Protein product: CASRRTGSSYNSPLHF.

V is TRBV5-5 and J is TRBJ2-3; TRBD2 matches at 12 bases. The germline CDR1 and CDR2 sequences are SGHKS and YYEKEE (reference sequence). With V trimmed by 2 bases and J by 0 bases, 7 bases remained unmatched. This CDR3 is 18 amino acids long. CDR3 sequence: CASSFPSLAGGSTDTQYF. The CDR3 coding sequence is TGTGCCAGCAGCTTCCCTTCCCTAGCGGGGGGGAGCACAGATACGCAGTATTTT.

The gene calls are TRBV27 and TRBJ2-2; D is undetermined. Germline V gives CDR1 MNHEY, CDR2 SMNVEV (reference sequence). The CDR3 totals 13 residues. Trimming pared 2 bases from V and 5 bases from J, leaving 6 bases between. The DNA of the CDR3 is TGTGCCAGCAGTTTAACGGTAACCGGGGAGCTGTTTTTT. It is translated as CASSLTVTGELFF.

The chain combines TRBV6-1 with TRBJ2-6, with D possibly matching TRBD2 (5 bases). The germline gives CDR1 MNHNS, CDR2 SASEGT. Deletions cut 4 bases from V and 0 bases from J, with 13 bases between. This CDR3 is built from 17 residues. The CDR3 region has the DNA TGTGCCAGCAGTGGAACTTGGGCGGGCTCTGGGGCCAACGTCCTGACTTTC. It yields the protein CASSGTWAGSGANVLTF.

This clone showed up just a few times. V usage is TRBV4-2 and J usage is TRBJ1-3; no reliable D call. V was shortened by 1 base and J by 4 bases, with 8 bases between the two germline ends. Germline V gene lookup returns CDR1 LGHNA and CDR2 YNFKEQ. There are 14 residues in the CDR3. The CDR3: CASSQGGGGNTIYF. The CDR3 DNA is TGTGCCAGCAGCCAAGGGGGAGGAGGAAACACCATATATTTT.